This T cell receptor beta chain originates from a study of CD8+CD57+ T cells in acquired aplastic anemia. Study context: Where healthy donors were concerned, CD4+ cells averaged approximately 11 million reads.

Genomic DNA provided the template from which TCR beta VDJ and CDR3 profiles were obtained. TCRdb analysed the reads with MiXCR anew, one entry per CDR3 protein. The sample lists around 150,000 distinct CDR3 sequences, just under 45% occurring once. From germline, CDR1 is DFQATT and CDR2 SNEGSKA (reference sequence). CDR3 size: 13 residues. V lost 6 bases to trimming and J lost 6 bases, with 12 bases between them. In regard to this clonotype: Its specificity is not known.

Study observations and caveats: Simpson's diversity of CD8+ cells was not significantly different in patients compared with controls. Overlap between patients and controls comprised about 30 CD8+ CDR3 sequences.

V and J are TRBV20-1 and TRBJ1-6, with a tentative D call TRBD1 (5 bases). The sequencing input was sorted CD4+, CD8+, or CD8+CD57+ T cells (not recorded which) from PBMCs. This clonotype was obtained from a human donor in good health. The chain's CDR3 is CSAGGMGNSPLHF. The CDR3 DNA reads TGCAGTGCGGGGGGTATGGGTAATTCACCCCTCCACTTT.